This T cell receptor beta chain was sequenced in a study of T cells expressing NK-cell markers. Study information: Sorted CD3+CD56+NKG2C+, CD3+CD56+NKG2C- and CD3+CD56-NKG2C+ T cells provided the TCR beta repertoires. Sequencing covered eight donors, seven HCMV-seropositive and one seronegative. Overall study results and limits: Five to seven of the donors carried dominant NKG2C+ clonotypes that took up about 1.0-7.0% of their CD8+ T cells.

Germline values: CDR1 SGHAT, CDR2 FQNNGV. The CDR3 covers 15 residues. From the 5' RACE reads, TCRdb lists one entry per CDR3 protein and no DNA. This listing includes a few hundred thousand distinct CDR3 sequences. As concerns this clonotype: What it binds is not known.

The chain joins TRBV11-2 to TRBJ2-5; TCRdb selects TRBD2, and the lack of DNA leaves this call unchecked. This receptor was identified in a man between 18 and 69 years old in good health. The sequencing input was blood T cells: a sorted CD56 or NKG2C T cell subset, CD4+ or CD8+ T cells, or bulk PBMC T cells (not recorded which). Here the CDR3 reads CASSQRNVAETGQYF.